Listed here is a single T cell receptor (beta chain). Indicated treatment: oral pan-JAK inhibitor, 5-10 mg twice daily. Peripheral blood and lesional scalp punch biopsies were taken from alopecia areata patients. CDR3 length: 14 amino acids. J lost 2 bases, V lost 5 bases, and 4 bases had no gene match. The germline CDR1 and CDR2 sequences are MGHDK and SYGVNS. This record belongs to a study of CD8+ T cells in alopecia areata. For the study at large: Treated patients swallowed 5 to 10 mg of oral tofacitinib twice daily.

Following RNA extraction, reverse transcription yielded cDNA that acted as the sequencing template. Data came from immunoSEQ multiplex PCR; TCRdb stores just in-frame clones and leaves some out. The table records some 170,000 clones, about three fifths of them present only once. The sequence was collected from a human donor with alopecia areata. Sequenced here: CD4+ T cells sorted from blood, sampled at approximately week 55, from a patient treated with tofacitinib. This chain connects TRBV25-1 to TRBJ2-3, with 7 bases identical to TRBD1. The CDR3 here is CASSITGATDTQYF. The CDR3 DNA reads TGTGCCAGCAGTATTACAGGGGCCACAGATACGCAGTATTTT.